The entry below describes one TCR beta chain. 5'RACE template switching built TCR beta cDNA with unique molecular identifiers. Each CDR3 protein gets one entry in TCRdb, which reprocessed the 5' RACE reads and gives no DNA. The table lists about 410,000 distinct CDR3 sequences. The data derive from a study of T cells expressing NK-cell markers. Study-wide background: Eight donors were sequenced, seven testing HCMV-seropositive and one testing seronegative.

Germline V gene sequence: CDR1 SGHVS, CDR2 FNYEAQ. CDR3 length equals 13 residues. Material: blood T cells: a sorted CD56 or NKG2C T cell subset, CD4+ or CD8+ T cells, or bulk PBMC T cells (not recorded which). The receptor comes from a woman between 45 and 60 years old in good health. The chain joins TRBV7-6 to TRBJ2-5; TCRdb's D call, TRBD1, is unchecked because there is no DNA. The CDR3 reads CASSGDREETQYF.